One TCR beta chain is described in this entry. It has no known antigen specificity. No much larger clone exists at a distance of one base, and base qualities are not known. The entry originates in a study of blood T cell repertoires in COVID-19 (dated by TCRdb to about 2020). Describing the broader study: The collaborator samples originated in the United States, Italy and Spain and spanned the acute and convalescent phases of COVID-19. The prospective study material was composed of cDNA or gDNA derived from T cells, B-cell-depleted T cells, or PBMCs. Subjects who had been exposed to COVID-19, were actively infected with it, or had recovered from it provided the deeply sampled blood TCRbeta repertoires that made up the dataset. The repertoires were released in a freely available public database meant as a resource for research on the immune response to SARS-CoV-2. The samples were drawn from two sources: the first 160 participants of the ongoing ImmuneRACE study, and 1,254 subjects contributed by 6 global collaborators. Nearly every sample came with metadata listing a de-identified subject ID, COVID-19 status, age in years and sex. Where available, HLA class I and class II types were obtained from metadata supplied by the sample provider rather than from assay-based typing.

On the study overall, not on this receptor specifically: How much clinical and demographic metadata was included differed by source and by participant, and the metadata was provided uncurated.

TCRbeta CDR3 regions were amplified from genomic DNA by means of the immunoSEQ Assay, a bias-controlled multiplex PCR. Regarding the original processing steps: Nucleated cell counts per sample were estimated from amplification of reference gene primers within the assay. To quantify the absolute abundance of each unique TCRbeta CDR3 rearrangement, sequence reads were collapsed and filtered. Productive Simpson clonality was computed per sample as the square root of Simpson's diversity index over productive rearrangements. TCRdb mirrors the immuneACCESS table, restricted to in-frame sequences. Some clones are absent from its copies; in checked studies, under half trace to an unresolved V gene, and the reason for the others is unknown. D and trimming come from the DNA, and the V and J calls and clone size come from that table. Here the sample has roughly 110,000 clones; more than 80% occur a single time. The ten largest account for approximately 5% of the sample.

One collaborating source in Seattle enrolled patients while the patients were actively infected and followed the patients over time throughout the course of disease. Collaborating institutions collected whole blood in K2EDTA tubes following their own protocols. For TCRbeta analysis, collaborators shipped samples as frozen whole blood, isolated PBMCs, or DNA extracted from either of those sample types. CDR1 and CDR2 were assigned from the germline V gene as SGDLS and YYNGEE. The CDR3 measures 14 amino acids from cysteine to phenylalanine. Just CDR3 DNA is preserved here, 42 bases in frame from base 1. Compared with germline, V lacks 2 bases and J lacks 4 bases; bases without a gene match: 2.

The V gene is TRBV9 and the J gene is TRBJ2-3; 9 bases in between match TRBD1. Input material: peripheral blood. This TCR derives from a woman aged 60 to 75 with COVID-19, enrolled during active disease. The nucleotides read TGTGCCAGCAGCGTTGGACAGGGGCCAGATACGCAGTATTTT. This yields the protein CASSVGQGPDTQYF. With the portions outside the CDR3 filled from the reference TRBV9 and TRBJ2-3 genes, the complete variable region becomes DSGVTQTPKHLITATGQRVTLRCSPRSGDLSVYWYQQSLDQGLQFLIQYYNGEERAKGNILERFSAQQFPDLHSELNLSSLELGDSALYFCASSVGQGPDTQYFGPGTRLTVL.